A selection of T cell receptor beta chains follows, all from one sample in a study of OX40 agonist ivuxolimab in advanced cancers. TCRdb keeps only in-frame clones here, not all; method: immunoSEQ multiplex PCR. Of tens of thousands of clones listed, about 79% are singletons. The sequenced sample was CD4+ or CD8+ T cells sorted from blood, obtained in a trial of the OX40 agonist ivuxolimab. The receptors come from an adult with an advanced solid tumor such as melanoma, head and neck, liver or kidney cancer. Both conserved end residues are part of each CDR3. Fields, in order: D gene, clone size, V gene, J gene, CDR3 protein, CDR3 DNA. The D gene is left open where the match is weak. Clone size, where shown, is once, few, many, or a class for clones that have expanded.

D: TRBD2; size: -; V: TRBV7-8; J: TRBJ2-3; CDR3: CASSPRVAGGTDTQYF; DNA: TGTGCCAGCAGCCCGAGGGTAGCGGGGGGGACAGATACGCAGTATTTT
D: TRBD2; size: -; V: TRBV29-1; J: TRBJ2-3; CDR3: CSTGTNTDTQYF; DNA: TGCAGCACTGGGACTAACACAGATACGCAGTATTTT
D: -; size: -; V: TRBV19; J: TRBJ2-2; CDR3: CASSTQGGTGELFF; DNA: TGTGCCAGTAGTACACAGGGTGGGACCGGGGAGCTGTTTTTT
D: TRBD1; size: few; V: TRBV2; J: TRBJ2-3; CDR3: CASSGQGVDTDTQYF; DNA: TGTGCCAGCAGTGGACAGGGAGTCGACACAGATACGCAGTATTTT
D: -; size: -; V: TRBV7-2; J: TRBJ1-2; CDR3: CASSAHRDYGYTF; DNA: TGTGCCAGCAGCGCACACAGGGACTATGGCTACACCTTC
D: TRBD2; size: -; V: TRBV7-3; J: TRBJ2-3; CDR3: CASSSRLAGAQYF; DNA: TGTGCCAGCAGCTCTAGACTAGCGGGGGCGCAGTATTTT
D: -; size: -; V: TRBV6-1; J: TRBJ2-2; CDR3: CASSQPGNTGELFF; DNA: TGTGCCAGCAGTCAACCGGGGAACACCGGGGAGCTGTTTTTT
D: TRBD1; size: -; V: TRBV5-1; J: TRBJ2-1; CDR3: CASSLGQVRNEQFF; DNA: TGCGCCAGCAGCCTGGGACAGGTTCGGAATGAGCAGTTCTTC
D: TRBD1; size: -; V: TRBV4-1; J: TRBJ1-3; CDR3: CASSQVGTGTYGNTIYF; DNA: TGCGCCAGCAGCCAAGTTGGGACAGGGACGTATGGAAACACCATATATTTT
D: TRBD1; size: -; V: TRBV5-5; J: TRBJ1-3; CDR3: CASSRRTGDGNTIYF; DNA: TGTGCCAGCAGCAGGAGGACAGGGGATGGAAACACCATATATTTT
D: TRBD2; size: -; V: TRBV7-9; J: TRBJ2-1; CDR3: CASSPDGSGGQWEQFF; DNA: TGTGCCAGCAGCCCGGACGGCAGCGGGGGCCAGTGGGAGCAGTTCTTC
D: -; size: -; V: TRBV27; J: TRBJ2-7; CDR3: CASRRITQEVQYF; DNA: TGTGCCAGCAGACGAATTACACAGGAGGTGCAGTACTTC
D: -; size: -; V: TRBV19; J: TRBJ1-2; CDR3: CASSDLAPTHNYGYTF; DNA: TGTGCCAGTAGTGATCTAGCCCCGACCCATAACTATGGCTACACCTTC
D: -; size: -; V: TRBV10-3; J: TRBJ2-7; CDR3: CAIAGQGTSREQYF; DNA: TGTGCCATCGCGGGGCAGGGCACGTCCCGCGAGCAGTACTTC
D: -; size: -; V: TRBV6-5; J: TRBJ1-3; CDR3: CASSYRLGSGNTIYF; DNA: TGTGCCAGCAGTTACAGGCTGGGTTCTGGAAACACCATATATTTT
D: TRBD2; size: once; V: TRBV6-6; J: TRBJ2-3; CDR3: CASRVQRGGQDTQYF; DNA: TGTGCCAGCAGGGTGCAGCGGGGGGGCCAGGATACGCAGTATTTT
D: -; size: -; V: TRBV6-4; J: TRBJ1-2; CDR3: CASRPGTANYGYTF; DNA: TGTGCCAGCAGACCAGGGACTGCTAACTATGGCTACACCTTC
D: -; size: -; V: TRBV6-5; J: TRBJ1-2; CDR3: CASSYRGYGYTF; DNA: TGTGCCAGCAGCTACCGGGGTTATGGCTACACCTTC
D: -; size: -; V: TRBV10-2; J: TRBJ1-1; CDR3: CASRIGRSTEAFF; DNA: TGCGCCAGCAGAATCGGCCGGAGCACTGAAGCTTTCTTT
D: TRBD1; size: -; V: TRBV14; J: TRBJ1-2; CDR3: CASSRTGTGGVYGYTF; DNA: TGTGCCAGCAGCCGTACCGGGACAGGGGGCGTCTATGGCTACACCTTC
D: -; size: few; V: TRBV7-2; J: TRBJ2-5; CDR3: CASSFQGSQETQYF; DNA: TGTGCCAGCAGCTTCCAAGGCAGCCAAGAGACCCAGTACTTC
D: -; size: -; V: TRBV11-2; J: TRBJ1-3; CDR3: CASSLAGIWGNTIYF; DNA: TGTGCCAGCAGCTTAGCGGGGATATGGGGAAACACCATATATTTT
D: -; size: -; V: TRBV7-3; J: TRBJ2-1; CDR3: CASSPTAYNEQFF; DNA: TGTGCCAGCAGCCCGACAGCCTACAATGAGCAGTTCTTC
D: -; size: -; V: TRBV19; J: TRBJ1-3; CDR3: CASSSGSASGNTIYF; DNA: TGTGCCAGTAGCTCAGGGTCGGCCTCTGGAAACACCATATATTTT
D: TRBD2; size: -; V: TRBV2; J: TRBJ2-1; CDR3: CASLLAGGGNEQFF; DNA: TGTGCCAGCCTGCTAGCGGGGGGAGGCAATGAGCAGTTCTTC
D: TRBD1; size: -; V: TRBV19; J: TRBJ2-7; CDR3: CASRHYRGGEQYF; DNA: TGTGCCAGTAGACACTACAGGGGCGGGGAGCAGTACTTC
D: -; size: -; V: TRBV29-1; J: TRBJ1-2; CDR3: CSARWQGNYGYTF; DNA: TGCAGCGCCCGATGGCAGGGGAACTATGGCTACACCTTC
D: -; size: few; V: TRBV6-1; J: TRBJ1-4; CDR3: CASSELGFTNEKLFF; DNA: TGTGCCAGCAGTGAATTAGGGTTTACTAATGAAAAACTGTTTTTT
D: TRBD1; size: -; V: TRBV5-4; J: TRBJ1-2; CDR3: CASSLEQGAPGYTF; DNA: TGTGCCAGCAGCTTGGAACAGGGGGCGCCGGGCTACACCTTC
D: -; size: -; V: TRBV14; J: TRBJ1-6; CDR3: CASSHLSGRASGGSPLHF; DNA: TGTGCCAGCAGCCACCTCTCCGGACGGGCTTCCGGTGGTTCACCCCTCCACTTT
D: -; size: -; V: TRBV7-9; J: TRBJ1-2; CDR3: CASSLEQGPRGYTF; DNA: TGTGCCAGCAGCTTAGAACAGGGCCCACGGGGCTACACCTTC
D: -; size: -; V: TRBV5-8; J: TRBJ1-5; CDR3: CASSVGTGQNQPQHF; DNA: TGTGCCAGCAGCGTAGGCACAGGTCAGAATCAGCCCCAGCATTTT
D: -; size: -; V: TRBV15; J: TRBJ2-2; CDR3: CATSRGGGNTGELFF; DNA: TGTGCCACCAGCAGAGGAGGGGGGAACACCGGGGAGCTGTTTTTT
D: -; size: -; V: TRBV2; J: TRBJ2-7; CDR3: CASRDRTGAYEQYF; DNA: TGTGCCAGCAGGGATCGAACAGGAGCCTACGAGCAGTACTTC
D: -; size: -; V: TRBV15; J: TRBJ1-5; CDR3: CATSRTFKQKSNQPQHF; DNA: TGTGCCACCAGCAGAACGTTTAAACAGAAGAGCAATCAGCCCCAGCATTTT
D: -; size: -; V: TRBV4-3; J: TRBJ2-7; CDR3: CASSQGSGYNSYEQYF; DNA: TGCGCCAGCAGCCAAGGGTCGGGCTACAACTCCTACGAGCAGTACTTC
D: -; size: -; V: TRBV18; J: TRBJ1-2; CDR3: CASSPDPYGYTF; DNA: TGTGCCAGCTCACCAGACCCCTATGGCTACACCTTC
D: TRBD1; size: -; V: TRBV5-1; J: TRBJ2-7; CDR3: CASSVSDRAREQYF; DNA: TGCGCCAGCAGCGTATCAGACAGGGCGCGGGAGCAGTACTTC
D: TRBD1; size: -; V: TRBV29-1; J: TRBJ2-2; CDR3: CSAMTGAGTGELFF; DNA: TGCAGCGCGATGACAGGGGCTGGCACCGGGGAGCTGTTTTTT
D: -; size: few; V: TRBV5-1; J: TRBJ1-6; CDR3: CASREINSPLHF; DNA: TGCGCCAGCCGGGAGATCAATTCACCCCTCCACTTT
D: -; size: -; V: TRBV5-4; J: TRBJ2-7; CDR3: CASSGGAGQQTEQYF; DNA: TGTGCCAGCAGCGGAGGAGCGGGACAGCAAACGGAGCAGTACTTC
D: -; size: once; V: TRBV5-8; J: TRBJ1-2; CDR3: CASSLVQDYGYTF; DNA: TGTGCCAGCAGCTTGGTGCAGGACTATGGCTACACCTTC
D: -; size: -; V: TRBV6-1; J: TRBJ1-5; CDR3: CASIGLGGNQPQHF; DNA: TGTGCCAGCATTGGACTGGGCGGCAATCAGCCCCAGCATTTT
D: -; size: -; V: TRBV19; J: TRBJ2-4; CDR3: CASTPSATNIQYF; DNA: TGTGCCAGTACCCCGTCCGCAACGAACATTCAGTACTTC
D: -; size: -; V: TRBV6-5; J: TRBJ2-3; CDR3: CASTTGRGTQYF; DNA: TGTGCCAGCACGACGGGCCGGGGTACGCAGTATTTT